This TCR beta chain stems from a study of patients and donors after allogeneic stem cell transplantation. V dropped 6 bases and J dropped 2; count of bases not matched to a gene: 10. Germline lookup yields CDR1 GTSNPN and CDR2 SVGIG (reference sequence). This CDR3 is 14 amino acids long. MiXCR, applied by TCRdb to the RT-PCR reads, yields one record per CDR3 protein. This repertoire shows some 960,000 distinct CDR3 sequences, about a sixth found once; its top ten account for under 6.5%. What was sequenced was blood, either unsorted or a sorted T cell fraction (not recorded which). The chain combines TRBV30 with TRBJ2-7; 7 nucleotides match TRBD2. This TCR was sampled from a human donor who was either an allogeneic HSCT recipient or a stem cell or donor lymphocyte infusion donor (not recorded which). It is not recorded whose cells these are; they may come from a transplant donor. CDR3 bases: TGTGCCTGTAAGGGGCGCGGGGGAACCTACGAGCAGTACTTC. It translates to CACKGRGGTYEQYF.